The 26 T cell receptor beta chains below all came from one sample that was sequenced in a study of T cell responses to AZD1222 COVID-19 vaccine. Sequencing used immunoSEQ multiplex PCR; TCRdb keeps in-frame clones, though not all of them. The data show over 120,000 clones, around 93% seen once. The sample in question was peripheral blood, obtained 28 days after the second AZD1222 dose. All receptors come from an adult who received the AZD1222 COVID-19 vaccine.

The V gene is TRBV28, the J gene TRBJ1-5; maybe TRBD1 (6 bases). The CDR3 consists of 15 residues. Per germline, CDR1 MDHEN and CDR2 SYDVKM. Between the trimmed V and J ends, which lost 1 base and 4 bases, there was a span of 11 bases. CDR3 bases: TGTGCCAGCAGTTTATCTGACAGGCAAAATCAGCCCCAGCATTTT. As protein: CASSLSDRQNQPQHF. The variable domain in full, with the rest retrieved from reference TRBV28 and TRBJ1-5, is DVKVTQSSRYLVKRTGEKVFLECVQDMDHENMFWYRQDPGLGLRLIYFSYDVKMKEKGDIPEGYSVSREKKERFSLILESASTNQTSMYLCASSLSDRQNQPQHFGDGTRLSIL.

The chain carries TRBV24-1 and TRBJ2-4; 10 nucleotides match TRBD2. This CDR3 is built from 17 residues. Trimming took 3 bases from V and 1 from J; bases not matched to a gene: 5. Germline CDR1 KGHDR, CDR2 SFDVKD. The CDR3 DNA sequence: TGTGCCACCAGTGATGGGGCTAGCGGGAGCGCCAAAAACATTCAGTACTTC. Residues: CATSDGASGSAKNIQYF.

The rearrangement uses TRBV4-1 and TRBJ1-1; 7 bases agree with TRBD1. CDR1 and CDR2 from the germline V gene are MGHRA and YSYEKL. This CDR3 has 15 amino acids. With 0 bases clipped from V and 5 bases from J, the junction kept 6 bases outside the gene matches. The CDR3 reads CASSQDQGGWTEAFF. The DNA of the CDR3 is TGCGCCAGCAGCCAAGATCAGGGGGGCTGGACTGAAGCTTTCTTT.

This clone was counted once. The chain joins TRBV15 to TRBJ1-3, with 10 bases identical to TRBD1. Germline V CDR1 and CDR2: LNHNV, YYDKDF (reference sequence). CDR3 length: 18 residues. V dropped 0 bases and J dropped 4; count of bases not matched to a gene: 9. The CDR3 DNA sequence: TGTGCCACCAGCAGAGATCCCGGAGGGACAGGGGCCGGAAACACCATATATTTT. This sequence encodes CATSRDPGGTGAGNTIYF.

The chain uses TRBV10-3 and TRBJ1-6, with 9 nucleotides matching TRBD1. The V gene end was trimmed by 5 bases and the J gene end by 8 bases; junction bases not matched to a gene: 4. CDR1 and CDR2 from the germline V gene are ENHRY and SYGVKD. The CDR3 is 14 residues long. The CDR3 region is CAISPGQGDSPLHF. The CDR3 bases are TGTGCCATCAGTCCGGGACAGGGCGATTCACCCCTCCACTTT.

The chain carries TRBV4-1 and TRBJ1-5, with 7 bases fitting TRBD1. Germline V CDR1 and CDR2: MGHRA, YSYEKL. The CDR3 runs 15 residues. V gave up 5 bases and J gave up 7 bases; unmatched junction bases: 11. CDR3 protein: CASSYGTVKAQPQHF. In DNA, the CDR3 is TGCGCCAGCAGCTACGGGACAGTAAAAGCCCAGCCCCAGCATTTT.

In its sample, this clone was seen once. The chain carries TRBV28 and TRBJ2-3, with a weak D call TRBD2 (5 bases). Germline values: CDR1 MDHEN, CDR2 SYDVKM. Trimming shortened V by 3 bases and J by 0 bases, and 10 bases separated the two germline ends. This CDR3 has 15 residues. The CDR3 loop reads CASSLDGVSTDTQYF. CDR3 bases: TGTGCCAGCAGTTTGGACGGGGTTAGCACAGATACGCAGTATTTT.

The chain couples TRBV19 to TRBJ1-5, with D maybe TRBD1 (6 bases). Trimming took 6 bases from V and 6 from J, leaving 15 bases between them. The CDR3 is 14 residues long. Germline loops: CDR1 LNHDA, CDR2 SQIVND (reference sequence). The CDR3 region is CASRSGQNTQPQHF. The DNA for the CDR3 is TGTGCCAGTAGGAGCGGACAGAATACTCAGCCCCAGCATTTT.

CDR3 residues: CASSLAGGNYEQYF. CDR3 in DNA: TGTGCCAGCAGCTTAGCGGGAGGCAACTACGAGCAGTACTTC. This chain connects TRBV11-2 to TRBJ2-7; 7 bases match TRBD2. The J segment lost 3 bases and the V segment lost 1 base, leaving 3 bases of the junction unmatched. Per the germline V gene, CDR1 is SGHAT and CDR2 is FQNNGV. There are 14 residues in the CDR3.

The CDR3 coding sequence is TGTGCCAGCAGCCAGGACGGAGCTAGCGGGGATGAGCAGTTCTTC. It encodes CASSQDGASGDEQFF. This chain joins TRBV4-2 and TRBJ2-1; 9 nucleotides align to TRBD2. With 3 bases clipped from V and 8 bases from J, the junction kept 8 bases outside the gene matches. This CDR3 is 15 amino acids long. Germline V gene sequence: CDR1 LGHNA, CDR2 YNFKEQ.

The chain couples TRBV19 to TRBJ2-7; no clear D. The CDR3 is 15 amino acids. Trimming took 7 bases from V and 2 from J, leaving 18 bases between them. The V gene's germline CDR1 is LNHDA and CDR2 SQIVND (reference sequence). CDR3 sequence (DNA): TGTGCCAGTAAGGGCGGATGGGCTTCCGCCTACGAGCAGTACTTC. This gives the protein CASKGGWASAYEQYF.

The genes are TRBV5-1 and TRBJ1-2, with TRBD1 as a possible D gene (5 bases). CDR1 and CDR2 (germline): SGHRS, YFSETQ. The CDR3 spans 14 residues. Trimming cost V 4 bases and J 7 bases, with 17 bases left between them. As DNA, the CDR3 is TGCGCCAGCAGCCCGGACCCGGGGGTCCCTGGCTACACCTTC. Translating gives CASSPDPGVPGYTF.

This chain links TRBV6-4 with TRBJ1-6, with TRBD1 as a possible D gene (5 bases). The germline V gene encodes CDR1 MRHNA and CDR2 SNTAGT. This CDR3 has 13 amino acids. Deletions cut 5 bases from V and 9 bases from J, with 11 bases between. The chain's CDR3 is CASSLTGGSPLHF. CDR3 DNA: TGTGCCAGCAGTCTTACTGGGGGTTCACCCCTCCACTTT.

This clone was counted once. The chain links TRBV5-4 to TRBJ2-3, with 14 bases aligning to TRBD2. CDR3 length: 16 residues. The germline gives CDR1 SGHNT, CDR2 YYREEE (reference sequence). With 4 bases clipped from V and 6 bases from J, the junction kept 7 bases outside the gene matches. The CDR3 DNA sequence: TGTGCCAGCAGCCCGGGACTAGCGGGAGCTGGTGATACGCAGTATTTT. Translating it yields CASSPGLAGAGDTQYF.

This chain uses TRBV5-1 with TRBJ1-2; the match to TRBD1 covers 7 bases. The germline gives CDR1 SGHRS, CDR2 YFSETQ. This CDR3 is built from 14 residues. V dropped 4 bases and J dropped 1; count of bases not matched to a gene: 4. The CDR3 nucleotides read TGCGCCAGCAGCCCGGGGACAGTTAACTATGGCTACACCTTC. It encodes CASSPGTVNYGYTF.

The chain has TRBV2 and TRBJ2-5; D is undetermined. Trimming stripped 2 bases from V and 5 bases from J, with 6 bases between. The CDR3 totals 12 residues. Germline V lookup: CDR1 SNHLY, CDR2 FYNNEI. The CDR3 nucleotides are TGTGCCAGCAGTGAACCTTGGGAGACCCAGTACTTC. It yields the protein CASSEPWETQYF.

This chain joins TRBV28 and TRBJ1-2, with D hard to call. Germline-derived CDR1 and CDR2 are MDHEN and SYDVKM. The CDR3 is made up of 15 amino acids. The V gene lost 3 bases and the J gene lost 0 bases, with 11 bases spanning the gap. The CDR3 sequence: CASSLPLAANYGYTF. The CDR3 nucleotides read TGTGCCAGCAGTTTGCCTTTGGCAGCTAACTATGGCTACACCTTC.

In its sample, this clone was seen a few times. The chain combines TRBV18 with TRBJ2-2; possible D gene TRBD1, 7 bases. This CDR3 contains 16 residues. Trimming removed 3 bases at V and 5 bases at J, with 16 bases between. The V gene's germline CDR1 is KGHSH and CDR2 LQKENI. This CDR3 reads CASSPPTGRETGELFF. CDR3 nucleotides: TGTGCCAGCTCACCCCCGACAGGGCGGGAAACCGGGGAGCTGTTTTTT. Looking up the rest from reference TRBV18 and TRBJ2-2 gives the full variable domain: NAGVMQNPRHLVRRRGQEARLRCSPMKGHSHVYWYRQLPEEGLKFMVYLQKENIIDESGMPKERFSAEFPKEGPSILRIQQVVRGDSAAYFCASSPPTGRETGELFFGEGSRLTVL.

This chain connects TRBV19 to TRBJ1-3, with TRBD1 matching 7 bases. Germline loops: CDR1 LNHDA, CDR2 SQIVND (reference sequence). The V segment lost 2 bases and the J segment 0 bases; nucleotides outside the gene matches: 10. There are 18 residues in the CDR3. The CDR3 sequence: CASSITLGQALSGNTIYF. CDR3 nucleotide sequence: TGTGCCAGTAGTATAACCCTCGGACAGGCTCTCTCTGGAAACACCATATATTTT.

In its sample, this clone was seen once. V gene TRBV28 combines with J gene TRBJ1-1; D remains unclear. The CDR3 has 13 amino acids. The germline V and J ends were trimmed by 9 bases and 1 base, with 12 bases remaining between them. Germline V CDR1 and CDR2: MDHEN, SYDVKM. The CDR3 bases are TGTGCCAGTTACCTCTTGTCGAACACTGAAGCTTTCTTT. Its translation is CASYLLSNTEAFF.

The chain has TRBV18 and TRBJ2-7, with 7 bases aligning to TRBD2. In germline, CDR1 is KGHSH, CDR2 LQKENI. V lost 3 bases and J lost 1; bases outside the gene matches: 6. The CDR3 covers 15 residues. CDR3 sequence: CASSPGLEASYEQYF. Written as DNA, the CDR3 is TGTGCCAGCTCACCCGGACTAGAAGCGTCCTACGAGCAGTACTTC.

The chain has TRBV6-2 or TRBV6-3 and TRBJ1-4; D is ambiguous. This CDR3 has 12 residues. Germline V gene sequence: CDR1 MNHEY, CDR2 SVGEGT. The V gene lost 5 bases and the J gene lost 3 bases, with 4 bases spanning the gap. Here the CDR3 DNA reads TGTGCCAGCAGTCGGGCTAATGAAAAACTGTTTTTT. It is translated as CASSRANEKLFF.

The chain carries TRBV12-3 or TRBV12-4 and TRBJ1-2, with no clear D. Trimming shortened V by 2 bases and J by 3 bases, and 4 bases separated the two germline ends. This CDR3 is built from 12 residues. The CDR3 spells CASSLRDYGYTF. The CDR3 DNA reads TGTGCCAGCAGTTTAAGGGACTATGGCTACACCTTC.

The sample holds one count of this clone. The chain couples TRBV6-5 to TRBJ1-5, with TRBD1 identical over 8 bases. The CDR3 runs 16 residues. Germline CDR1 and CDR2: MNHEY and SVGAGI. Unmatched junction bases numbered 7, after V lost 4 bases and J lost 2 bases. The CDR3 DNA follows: TGTGCCAGCAGTTCGTTCGGGACAGGTCGCAATCAGCCCCAGCATTTT. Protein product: CASSSFGTGRNQPQHF.

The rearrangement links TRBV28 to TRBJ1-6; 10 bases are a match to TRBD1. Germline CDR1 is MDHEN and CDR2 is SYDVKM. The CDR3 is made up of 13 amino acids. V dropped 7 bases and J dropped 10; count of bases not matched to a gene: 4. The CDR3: CASNRDRGSPLHF. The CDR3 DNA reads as TGTGCCAGCAACCGGGACAGGGGCTCACCCCTCCACTTT.

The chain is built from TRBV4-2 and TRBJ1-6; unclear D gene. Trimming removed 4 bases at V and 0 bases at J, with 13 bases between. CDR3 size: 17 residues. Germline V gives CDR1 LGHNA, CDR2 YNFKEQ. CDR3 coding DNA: TGTGCCAGCAGCCCCACCGACATCCGCTCCTATAATTCACCCCTCCACTTT. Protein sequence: CASSPTDIRSYNSPLHF.